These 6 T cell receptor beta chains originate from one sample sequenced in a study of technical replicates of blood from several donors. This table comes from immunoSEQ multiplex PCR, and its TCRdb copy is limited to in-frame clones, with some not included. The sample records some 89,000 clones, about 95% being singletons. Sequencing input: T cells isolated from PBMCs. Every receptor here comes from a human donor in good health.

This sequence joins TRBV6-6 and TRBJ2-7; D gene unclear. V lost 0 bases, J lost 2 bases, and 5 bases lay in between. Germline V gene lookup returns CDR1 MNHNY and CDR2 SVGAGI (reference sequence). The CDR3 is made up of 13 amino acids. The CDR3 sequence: CASSYSSAYEQYF. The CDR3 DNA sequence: TGTGCCAGCAGTTACTCGTCGGCCTACGAGCAGTACTTC.

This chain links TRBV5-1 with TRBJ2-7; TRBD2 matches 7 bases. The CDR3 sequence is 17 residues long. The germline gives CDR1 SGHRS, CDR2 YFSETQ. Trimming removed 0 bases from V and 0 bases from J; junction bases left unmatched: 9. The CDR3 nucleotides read TGCGCCAGCAGCTTGGGGCTAGCGGAGCATATCTCCTACGAGCAGTACTTC. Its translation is CASSLGLAEHISYEQYF.

The CDR3 spells CASSLGRVTEAFF. CDR3 bases: TGTGCCAGCAGTTTGGGCAGGGTCACTGAAGCTTTCTTT. The V call is TRBV28, the J call TRBJ1-1, with TRBD1 as a possible D gene (5 bases). Germline V CDR1 and CDR2: MDHEN, SYDVKM. Trimming pared 3 bases from V and 4 bases from J, leaving 9 bases between. The CDR3 loop spans 13 amino acids.

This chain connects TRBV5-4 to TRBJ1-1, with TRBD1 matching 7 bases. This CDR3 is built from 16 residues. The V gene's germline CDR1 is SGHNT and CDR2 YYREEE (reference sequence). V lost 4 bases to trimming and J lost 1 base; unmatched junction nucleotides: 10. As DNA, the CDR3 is TGTGCCAGCAGCCCGGGAGACAGGGCCGAGAACACTGAAGCTTTCTTT. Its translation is CASSPGDRAENTEAFF. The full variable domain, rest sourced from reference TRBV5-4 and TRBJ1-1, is ETGVTQSPTHLIKTRGQQVTLRCSSQSGHNTVSWYQQALGQGPQFIFQYYREEENGRGNFPPRFSGLQFPNYSSELNVNALELDDSALYLCASSPGDRAENTEAFFGQGTRLTVV.

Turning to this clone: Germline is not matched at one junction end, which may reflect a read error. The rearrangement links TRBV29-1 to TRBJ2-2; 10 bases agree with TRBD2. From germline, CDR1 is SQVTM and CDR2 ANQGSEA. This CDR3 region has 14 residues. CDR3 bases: TGCAGCGTAGAAGCGGGAGGGCAAACCGGGGAGCTGTTTTTT. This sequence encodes CSVEAGGQTGELFF.

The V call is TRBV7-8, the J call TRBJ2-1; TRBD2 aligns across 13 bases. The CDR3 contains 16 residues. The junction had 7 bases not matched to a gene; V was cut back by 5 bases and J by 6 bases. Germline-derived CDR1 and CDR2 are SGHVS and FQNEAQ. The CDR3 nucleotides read TGTGCCAGCAGCCTTACTAGCGGGAGGGAATTCAATGAGCAGTTCTTC. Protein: CASSLTSGREFNEQFF.